These T cell receptor beta chains were read from a single sample in a study of T cell repertoires in cytomegalovirus infection. Antigen specificity for these receptors is unknown. TCRdb independently ran MiXCR on the reads; one entry per CDR3 protein. The data contain a few hundred thousand distinct CDR3 sequences, under 45% of them seen just once; the ten biggest clones take up just under 45%. The sample here was cultured PBMCs, taken from culture after CMV antigen stimulation. These receptors all stem from a human donor in good health (CMV status not recorded). Some clones in this sample may be carry-over from other donors' samples. CDR3s include the opening cysteine and the closing phenylalanine or tryptophan. Fields, in order: D gene, V gene, J gene, CDR3 protein. The D gene is left open where the match is weak.

>-|TRBV15|TRBJ1-6
CATSRDRRGNSPLHF
>-|TRBV6-5|TRBJ2-7
CASSYVFQESYEQYF
>-|TRBV7-2|TRBJ2-7
CASSLVPGSEQYF
>-|TRBV7-2|TRBJ2-2
CASSLGTSTGELFF
>-|TRBV7-6|TRBJ2-7
CASSPESGDEQYF
>TRBD1|TRBV12-3/TRBV12-4|TRBJ2-7
CASSWTGPGEQYF
>-|TRBV12-3/TRBV12-4|TRBJ1-1
CASSFQDSLNTEAFF
>TRBD1|TRBV4-3|TRBJ1-2
CASSQVQGVGYTF
>TRBD2|TRBV12-3/TRBV12-4|TRBJ2-1
CASSSSSGRAWFF
>TRBD2|TRBV5-1|TRBJ2-3
CASSLVAASGSTYADTQYF
>TRBD1|TRBV12-3/TRBV12-4|TRBJ2-6
CASTPGQGVAGANVLTF
>TRBD1|TRBV2|TRBJ2-6
CATTLRVGTGSSGANVLTF
>-|TRBV28|TRBJ2-1
CASSTEYHGTILFF
>-|TRBV5-5|TRBJ2-5
CASSIAPKETQYF
>-|TRBV4-1|TRBJ1-4
CASSQAGFSNEKLFF
>-|TRBV7-2|TRBJ2-5
CASSYRVGETQYF
>-|TRBV6-1|TRBJ1-1
CASSAPRGVNTEAFF
>-|TRBV4-1|TRBJ2-1
CASSQEFLASYNEQFF
>TRBD1|TRBV15|TRBJ1-2
CATSTPGQGFGYTF
>-|TRBV7-2|TRBJ1-2
CASSLVPLTGGYTF
>TRBD2|TRBV7-2|TRBJ2-7
CASSGVAGGVRAEQYF
>-|TRBV19|TRBJ2-1
CASSSENRYNEQFF
>-|TRBV7-6|TRBJ1-6
CASSLGIGGESSPLHF
>-|TRBV4-3|TRBJ2-1
CASSLAPALLNEQFF